The source of this TCR beta chain is a study of CD8+CD57+ T cells in acquired aplastic anemia. Notes on the study in general: Patients and controls shared approximately 28 CD8+ CDR3 sequences.

Genomic DNA provided the template from which TCR beta VDJ and CDR3 profiles were obtained. TCRdb ran MiXCR on the reads and lists one entry per CDR3 protein. The table lists about 160,000 distinct CDR3 sequences, about 48% of them singletons. This clonotype came up many times. Its antigen is not identified. CD8+CD57+ cell expansion had been shown by flow cytometry in patients chosen for sequencing. Acquired aplastic anemia of severe grade affected all patients. Sampling of blood occurred while the patients had still received no therapy. This sequence originates from a human donor with aplastic anemia. Sequencing used sorted CD4+, CD8+, or CD8+CD57+ T cells (not recorded which) from PBMCs.

The CDR3 here is CASSEGTGVDEQYF. The DNA for the CDR3 is TGTGCCAGCAGTGAGGGGACAGGGGTTGACGAGCAGTACTTC. The chain is built from TRBV2 and TRBJ2-7, with TRBD1 identical over 10 bases. Germline CDR1 reads SNHLY; CDR2 reads FYNNEI. V gave up 3 bases and J gave up 5 bases; unmatched junction bases: 4. The CDR3 loop spans 14 amino acids.